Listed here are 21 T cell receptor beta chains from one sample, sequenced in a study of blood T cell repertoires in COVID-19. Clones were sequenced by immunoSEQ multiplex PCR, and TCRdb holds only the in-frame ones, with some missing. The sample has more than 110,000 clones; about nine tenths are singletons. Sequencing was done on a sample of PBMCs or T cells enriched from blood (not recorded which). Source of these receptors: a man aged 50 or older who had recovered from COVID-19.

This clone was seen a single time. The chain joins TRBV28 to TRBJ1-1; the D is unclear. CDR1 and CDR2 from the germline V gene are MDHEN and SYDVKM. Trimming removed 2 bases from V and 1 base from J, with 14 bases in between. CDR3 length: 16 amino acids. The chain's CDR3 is CASSLTPGGSNTEAFF. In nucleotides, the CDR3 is TGTGCCAGCAGTTTAACTCCGGGCGGGTCGAACACTGAAGCTTTCTTT.

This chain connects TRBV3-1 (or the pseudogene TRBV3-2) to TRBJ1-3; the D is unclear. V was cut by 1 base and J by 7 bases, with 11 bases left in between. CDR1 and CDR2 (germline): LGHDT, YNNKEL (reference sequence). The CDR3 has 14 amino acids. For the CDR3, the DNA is TGTGCCAGCAGCCAAGGAGGGCAGACGAACACCATATATTTT. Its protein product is CASSQGGQTNTIYF.

CDR3 nucleotides: TGTGCCAGCAGTCGACAGATTCAAGAGACCCAGTACTTC. It specifies CASSRQIQETQYF. The chain uses TRBV2 and TRBJ2-5, with a weak D call TRBD1 (5 bases). Germline assignment: CDR1 SNHLY and CDR2 FYNNEI. V shed 5 bases and J shed 2 bases, with 9 bases lying between them. The CDR3 has 13 residues.

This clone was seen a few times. The CDR3 coding sequence is TGTGCCAGCAGTTCCGGACAGGGGATCACAGATACGCAGTATTTT. Translation: CASSSGQGITDTQYF. V gene TRBV27 combines with J gene TRBJ2-3, with TRBD1 identical over 9 bases. The germline V gene has CDR1 MNHEY and CDR2 SMNVEV (reference sequence). The CDR3 totals 15 residues. The V segment lost 4 bases and the J segment 2 bases; nucleotides outside the gene matches: 4.

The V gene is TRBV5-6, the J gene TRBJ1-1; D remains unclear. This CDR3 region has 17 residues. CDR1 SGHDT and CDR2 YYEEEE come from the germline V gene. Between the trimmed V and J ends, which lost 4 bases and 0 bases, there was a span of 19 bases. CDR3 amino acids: CASSLTGRAVMNTEAFF. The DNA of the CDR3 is TGTGCCAGCAGCCTCACCGGGAGGGCCGTCATGAACACTGAAGCTTTCTTT.

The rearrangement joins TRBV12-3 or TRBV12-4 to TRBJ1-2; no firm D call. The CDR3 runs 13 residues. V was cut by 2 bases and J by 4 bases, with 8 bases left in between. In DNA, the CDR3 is TGTGCCAGCAGTTTAATCCGGGGCTATGGCTACACCTTC. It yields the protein CASSLIRGYGYTF.

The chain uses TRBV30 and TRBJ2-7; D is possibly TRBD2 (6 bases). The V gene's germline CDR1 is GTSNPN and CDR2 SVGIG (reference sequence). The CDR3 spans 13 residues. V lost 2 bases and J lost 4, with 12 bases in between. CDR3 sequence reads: CAWSTIGGYEQYF. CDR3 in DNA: TGTGCCTGGAGTACCATCGGGGGATACGAGCAGTACTTC. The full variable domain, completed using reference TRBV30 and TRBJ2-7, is SQTIHQWPATLVQPVGSPLSLECTVEGTSNPNLYWYRQAAGRGLQLLFYSVGIGQISSEVPQNLSASRPQDRQFILSSKKLLLSDSGFYLCAWSTIGGYEQYFGPGTRLTVT.

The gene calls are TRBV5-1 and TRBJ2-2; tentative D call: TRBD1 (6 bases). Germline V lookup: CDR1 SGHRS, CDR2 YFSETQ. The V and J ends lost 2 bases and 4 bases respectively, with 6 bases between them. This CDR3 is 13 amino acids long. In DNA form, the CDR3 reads TGCGCCAGCAGCTTACAGGGCACCGGGGAGCTGTTTTTT. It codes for CASSLQGTGELFF.

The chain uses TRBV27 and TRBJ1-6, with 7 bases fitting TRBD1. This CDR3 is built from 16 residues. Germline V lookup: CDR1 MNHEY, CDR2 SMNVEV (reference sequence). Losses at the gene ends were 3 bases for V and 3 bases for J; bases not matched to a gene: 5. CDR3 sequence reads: CASSFRDSRYNSPLHF. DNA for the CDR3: TGTGCCAGCAGTTTCCGGGACAGTCGCTATAATTCACCCCTCCACTTT.

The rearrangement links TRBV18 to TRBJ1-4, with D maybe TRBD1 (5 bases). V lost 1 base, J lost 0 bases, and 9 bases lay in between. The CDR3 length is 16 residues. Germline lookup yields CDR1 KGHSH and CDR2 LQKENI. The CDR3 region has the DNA TGTGCCAGCTCACCACGACAGTTTGCAACTAATGAAAAACTGTTTTTT. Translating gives CASSPRQFATNEKLFF.

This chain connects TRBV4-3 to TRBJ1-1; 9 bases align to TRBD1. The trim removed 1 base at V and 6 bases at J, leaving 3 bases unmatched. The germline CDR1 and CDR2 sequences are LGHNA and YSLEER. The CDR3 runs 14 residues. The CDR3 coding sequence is TGCGCCAGCAGCCAAGCGGGACAGGGTTCTGAAGCTTTCTTT. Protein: CASSQAGQGSEAFF.

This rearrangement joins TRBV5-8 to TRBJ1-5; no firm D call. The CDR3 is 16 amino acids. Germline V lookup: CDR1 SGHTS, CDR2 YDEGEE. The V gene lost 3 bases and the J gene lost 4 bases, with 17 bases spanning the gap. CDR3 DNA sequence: TGTGCCAGCAGCTCGCATCGGGGTACCAAAAATCAGCCCCAGCATTTT. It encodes CASSSHRGTKNQPQHF.

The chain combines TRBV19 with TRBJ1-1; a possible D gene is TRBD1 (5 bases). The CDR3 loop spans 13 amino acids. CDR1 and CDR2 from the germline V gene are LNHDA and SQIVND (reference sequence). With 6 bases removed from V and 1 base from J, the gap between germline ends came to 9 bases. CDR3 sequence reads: CASSDRANTEAFF. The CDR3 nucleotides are TGTGCCAGTAGCGACAGAGCGAACACTGAAGCTTTCTTT. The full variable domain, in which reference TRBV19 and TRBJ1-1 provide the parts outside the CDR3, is DGGITQSPKYLFRKEGQNVTLSCEQNLNHDAMYWYRQDPGQGLRLIYYSQIVNDFQKGDIAEGYSVSREKKESFPLTVTSAQKNPTAFYLCASSDRANTEAFFGQGTRLTVV.

The CDR3 sequence is CASSQDRDRPFVSTEAFF. The CDR3 DNA reads TGTGCCAGCAGCCAAGACCGGGACAGGCCCTTTGTTTCCACTGAAGCTTTCTTT. J is TRBJ1-1 and V is TRBV3-1 (or the pseudogene TRBV3-2); 8 bases are a match to TRBD1. The CDR3 length is 18 residues. From germline, CDR1 is LGHDT and CDR2 YNNKEL (reference sequence). The J segment lost 4 bases and the V segment lost 0 bases, leaving 13 bases of the junction unmatched.

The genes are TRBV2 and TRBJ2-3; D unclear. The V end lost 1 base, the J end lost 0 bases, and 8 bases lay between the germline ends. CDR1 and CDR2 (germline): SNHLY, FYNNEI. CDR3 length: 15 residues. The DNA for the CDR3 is TGTGCCAGCAGTGAAGGCCTACCTAGCACAGATACGCAGTATTTT. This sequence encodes CASSEGLPSTDTQYF.

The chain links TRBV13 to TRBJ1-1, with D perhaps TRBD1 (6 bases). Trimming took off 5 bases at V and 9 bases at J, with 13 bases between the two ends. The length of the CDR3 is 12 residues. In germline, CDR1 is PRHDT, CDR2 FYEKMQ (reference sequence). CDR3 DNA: TGTGCCAGCAGCCTCAACCGGGACAAAGCTTTCTTT. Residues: CASSLNRDKAFF.

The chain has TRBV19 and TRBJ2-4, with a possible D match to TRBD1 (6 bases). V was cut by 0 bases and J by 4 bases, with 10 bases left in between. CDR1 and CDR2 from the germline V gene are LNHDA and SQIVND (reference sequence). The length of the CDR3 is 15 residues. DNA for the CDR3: TGTGCCAGTAGTATAGATTGGCAGGGGAAAAACATTCAGTACTTC. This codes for CASSIDWQGKNIQYF.

The CDR3 DNA follows: TGTGCCATCCGAGGGGGCAGGAATGAAAAACTGTTTTTT. Translating gives CAIRGGRNEKLFF. This chain uses TRBV28 with TRBJ1-4; 7 positions agree with TRBD1. The CDR3 runs 13 residues. J gave up 5 bases and V 10 bases, and 7 bases lay outside the gene matches. CDR1 and CDR2 from the germline V gene are MDHEN and SYDVKM.

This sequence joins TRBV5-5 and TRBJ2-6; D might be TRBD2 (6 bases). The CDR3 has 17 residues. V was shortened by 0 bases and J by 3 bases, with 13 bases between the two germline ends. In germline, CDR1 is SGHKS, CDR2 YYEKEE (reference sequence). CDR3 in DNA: TGTGCCAGCAGCTTGGTTGCGGGGCCCCTTGGGGCCAACGTCCTGACTTTC. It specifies CASSLVAGPLGANVLTF.

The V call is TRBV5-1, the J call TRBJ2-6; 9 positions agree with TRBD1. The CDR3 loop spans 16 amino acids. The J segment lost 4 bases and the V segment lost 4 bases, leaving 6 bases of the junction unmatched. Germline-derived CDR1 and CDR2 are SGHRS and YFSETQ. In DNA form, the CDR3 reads TGCGCCAGCAGCGAACAGGGGGCTGTGGGGGCCAACGTCCTGACTTTC. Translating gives CASSEQGAVGANVLTF.

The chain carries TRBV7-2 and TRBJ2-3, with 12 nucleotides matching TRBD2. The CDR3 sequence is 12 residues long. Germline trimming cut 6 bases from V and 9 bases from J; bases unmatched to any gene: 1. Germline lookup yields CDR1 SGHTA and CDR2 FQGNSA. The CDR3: CASSLAGGTQYF. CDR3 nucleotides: TGTGCCAGCAGTCTAGCGGGAGGGACGCAGTATTTT.